These 8 T cell receptor beta chains came from one sample sequenced in a study of graft-versus-host responses after intestinal transplantation. TCRdb's table, derived via immunoSEQ multiplex PCR, lists solely in-frame clones and lacks some. There are just under 55,000 clones in the sample; under 95% occur only once, and roughly 6% lies in the top ten. Sequences were derived from PBMCs, sampled roughly 660 days after intestinal transplant. Receptors were obtained from a human patient who received an intestinal transplant, so some T cells may come from the graft donor.

The chain employs TRBV5-8 and TRBJ2-4, with TRBD1 as a possible D gene (5 bases). The V gene lost 3 bases and the J gene lost 5 bases, with 21 bases spanning the gap. This CDR3 is 17 amino acids long. Looked up from germline, CDR1 is SGHTS and CDR2 is YDEGEE. The CDR3 spells CASSYVRWGPGQNIQYF. The CDR3 nucleotides are TGTGCCAGCAGCTATGTACGATGGGGCCCTGGGCAAAACATTCAGTACTTC.

V is TRBV11-2 and J is TRBJ2-1; the D is unclear. Trimming removed 5 bases from V and 2 bases from J, with 7 bases in between. This CDR3 is 13 amino acids long. In germline, CDR1 is SGHAT, CDR2 FQNNGV. The CDR3 DNA reads TGTGCCAGCAGCGTCCACCCCTACAATGAGCAGTTCTTC. This encodes CASSVHPYNEQFF.

This chain joins TRBV10-3 and TRBJ1-1; the D gene is possibly TRBD1 (6 bases). The ends were cut back, 11 bases at V and 5 bases at J, with 15 bases in the middle. The CDR3 is 12 amino acids. Germline V CDR1 and CDR2: ENHRY, SYGVKD. The DNA of the CDR3 is TGTGCCGTAGCATCAGGGGTAACTGAAGCTTTCTTT. This encodes CAVASGVTEAFF.

This clone was observed a single time. This chain uses TRBV7-8 with TRBJ1-1; a possible D gene is TRBD1 (5 bases). This CDR3 is 15 amino acids long. Germline loops: CDR1 SGHVS, CDR2 FQNEAQ. The V gene lost 5 bases and the J gene lost 3 bases, with 16 bases spanning the gap. CDR3 coding DNA: TGTGCCAGCAGCCCCCGCCTGGGGGTGGACACTGAAGCTTTCTTT. Its translation is CASSPRLGVDTEAFF.

This clone was seen once. This chain joins TRBV4-2 and TRBJ1-2; no clear D gene. Trimming shortened V by 4 bases and J by 6 bases, and 15 bases separated the two germline ends. Per the germline V gene, CDR1 is LGHNA and CDR2 is YNFKEQ. This CDR3 spans 14 amino acids. CDR3 DNA: TGTGCCAGCAGCCGGATCGGTGGTTCGGATGGCTACACCTTC. Translation gives CASSRIGGSDGYTF.

This clone showed up just once. The chain is built from TRBV5-1 and TRBJ1-2; unclear D gene. Per germline, CDR1 SGHRS and CDR2 YFSETQ. V was trimmed by 5 bases and J by 2 bases, leaving 7 bases between them. CDR3 size: 12 residues. The CDR3 DNA follows: TGCGCCAGCAGTTCACAAAACTATGGCTACACCTTC. Protein sequence: CASSSQNYGYTF.

The chain links TRBV11-2 to TRBJ2-5; D remains ambiguous. Germline V lookup: CDR1 SGHAT, CDR2 FQNNGV. The CDR3 has 14 amino acids. Between the trimmed V and J ends, which lost 2 bases and 5 bases, there was a span of 12 bases. The CDR3 loop is CASSLYPASETQYF. CDR3 bases: TGTGCCAGCAGCTTATACCCAGCTTCGGAGACCCAGTACTTC.

The CDR3: CASSRTGTAYEQYF. CDR3 nucleotide sequence: TGTGCCAGCAGTCGGACAGGGACAGCCTACGAGCAGTACTTC. The chain is built from TRBV6-5 and TRBJ2-7, with TRBD1 identical over 8 bases. The J segment lost 2 bases and the V segment lost 5 bases, leaving 5 bases of the junction unmatched. Germline CDR1 is MNHEY and CDR2 is SVGAGI. The CDR3 runs to 14 residues.